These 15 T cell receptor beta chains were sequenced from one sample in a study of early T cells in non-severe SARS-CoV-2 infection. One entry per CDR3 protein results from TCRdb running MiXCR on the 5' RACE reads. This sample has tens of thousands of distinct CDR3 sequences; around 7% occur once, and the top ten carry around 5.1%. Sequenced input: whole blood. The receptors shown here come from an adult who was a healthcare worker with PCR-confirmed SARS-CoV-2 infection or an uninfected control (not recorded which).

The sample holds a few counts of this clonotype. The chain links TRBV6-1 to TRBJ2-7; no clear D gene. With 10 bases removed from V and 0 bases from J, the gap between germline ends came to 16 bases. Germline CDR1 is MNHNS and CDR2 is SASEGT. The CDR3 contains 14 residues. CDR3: CATMFGRSSYEQYF. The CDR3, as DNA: TGTGCCACCATGTTCGGACGCAGCTCCTACGAGCAGTACTTC.

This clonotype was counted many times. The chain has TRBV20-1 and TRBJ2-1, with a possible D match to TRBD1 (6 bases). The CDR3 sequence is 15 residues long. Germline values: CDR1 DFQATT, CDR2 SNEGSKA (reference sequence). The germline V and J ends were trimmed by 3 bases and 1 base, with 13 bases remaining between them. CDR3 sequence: CSASLGTTSYNEQFF. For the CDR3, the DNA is TGCAGTGCTAGTTTGGGGACAACTTCCTACAATGAGCAGTTCTTC.

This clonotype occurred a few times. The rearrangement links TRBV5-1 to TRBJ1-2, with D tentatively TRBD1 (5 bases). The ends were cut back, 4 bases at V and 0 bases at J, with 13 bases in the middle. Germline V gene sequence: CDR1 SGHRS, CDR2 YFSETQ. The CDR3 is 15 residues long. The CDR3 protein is CASSPRQNANYGYTF. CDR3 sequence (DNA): TGCGCCAGCAGCCCACGACAGAATGCTAACTATGGCTACACCTTC.

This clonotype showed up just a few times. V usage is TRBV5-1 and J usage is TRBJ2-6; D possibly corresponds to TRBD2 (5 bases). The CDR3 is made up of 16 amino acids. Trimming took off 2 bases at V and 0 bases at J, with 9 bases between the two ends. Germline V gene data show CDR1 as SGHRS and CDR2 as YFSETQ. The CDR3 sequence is CASSFGESSGANVLTF. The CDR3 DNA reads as TGCGCCAGCAGCTTCGGGGAAAGCTCTGGGGCCAACGTCCTGACTTTC.

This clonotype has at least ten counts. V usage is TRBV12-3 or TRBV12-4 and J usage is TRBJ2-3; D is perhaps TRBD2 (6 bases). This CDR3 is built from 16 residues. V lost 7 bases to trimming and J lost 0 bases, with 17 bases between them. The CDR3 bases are TGTGCCAGCACCGAGGGCGGGACTTCTAGCACAGATACGCAGTATTTT. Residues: CASTEGGTSSTDTQYF.

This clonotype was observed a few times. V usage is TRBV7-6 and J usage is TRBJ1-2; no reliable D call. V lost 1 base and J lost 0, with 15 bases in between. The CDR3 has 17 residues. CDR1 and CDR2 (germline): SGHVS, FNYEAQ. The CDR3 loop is CASSLEPPGSTNYGYTF. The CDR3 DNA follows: TGTGCCAGCAGCTTAGAGCCTCCGGGCAGCACTAACTATGGCTACACCTTC.

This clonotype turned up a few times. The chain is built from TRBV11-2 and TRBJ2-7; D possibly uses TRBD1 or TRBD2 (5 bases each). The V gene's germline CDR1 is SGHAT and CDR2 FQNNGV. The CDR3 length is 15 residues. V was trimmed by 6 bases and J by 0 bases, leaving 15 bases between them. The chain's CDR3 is CASSYGDPTSYEQYF. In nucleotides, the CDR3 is TGTGCCAGCAGTTATGGGGACCCAACCTCCTACGAGCAGTACTTC. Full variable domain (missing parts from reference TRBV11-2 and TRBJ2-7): EAGVAQSPRYKIIEKRQSVAFWCNPISGHATLYWYQQILGQGPKLLIQFQNNGVVDDSQLPKDRFSAERLKGVDSTLKIQPAKLEDSAVYLCASSYGDPTSYEQYFGPGTRLTVT.

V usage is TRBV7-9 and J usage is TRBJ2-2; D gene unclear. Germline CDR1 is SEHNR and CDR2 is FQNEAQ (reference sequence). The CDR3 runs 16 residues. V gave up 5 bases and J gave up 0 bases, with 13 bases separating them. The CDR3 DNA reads TGTGCCAGCAGCCCCCCTAACACACCGAACACCGGGGAGCTGTTTTTT. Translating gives CASSPPNTPNTGELFF.

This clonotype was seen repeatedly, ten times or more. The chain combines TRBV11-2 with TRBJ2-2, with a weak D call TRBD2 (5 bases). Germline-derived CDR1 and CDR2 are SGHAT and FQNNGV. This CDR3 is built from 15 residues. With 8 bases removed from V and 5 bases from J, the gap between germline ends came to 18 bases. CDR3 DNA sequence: TGTGCCAGCGCCCTGCGGGCTAGACGGACCGGGGAGCTGTTTTTT. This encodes CASALRARRTGELFF.

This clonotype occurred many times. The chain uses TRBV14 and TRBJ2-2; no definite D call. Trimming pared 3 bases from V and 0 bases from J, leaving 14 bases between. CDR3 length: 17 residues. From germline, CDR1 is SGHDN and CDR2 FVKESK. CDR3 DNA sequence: TGTGCCAGCAGCCACCGGTGGCAGATGACGAACACCGGGGAGCTGTTTTTT. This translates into CASSHRWQMTNTGELFF.

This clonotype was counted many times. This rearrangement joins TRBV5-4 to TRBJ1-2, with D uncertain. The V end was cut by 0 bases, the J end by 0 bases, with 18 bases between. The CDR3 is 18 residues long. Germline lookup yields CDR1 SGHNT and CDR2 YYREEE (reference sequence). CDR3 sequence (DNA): TGTGCCAGCAGCTTGGCCGCCTCTCCTCCCGGCTCTAACTATGGCTACACCTTC. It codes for CASSLAASPPGSNYGYTF. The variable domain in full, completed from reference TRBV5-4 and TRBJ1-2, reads ETGVTQSPTHLIKTRGQQVTLRCSSQSGHNTVSWYQQALGQGPQFIFQYYREEENGRGNFPPRFSGLQFPNYSSELNVNALELDDSALYLCASSLAASPPGSNYGYTFGSGTRLTVV.

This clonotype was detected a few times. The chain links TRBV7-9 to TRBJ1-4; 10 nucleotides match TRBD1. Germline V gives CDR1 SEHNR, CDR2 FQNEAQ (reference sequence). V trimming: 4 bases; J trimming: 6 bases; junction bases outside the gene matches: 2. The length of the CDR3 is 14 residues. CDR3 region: CASSYGQGDEKLFF. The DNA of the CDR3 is TGTGCCAGCAGCTATGGACAGGGGGATGAAAAACTGTTTTTT.

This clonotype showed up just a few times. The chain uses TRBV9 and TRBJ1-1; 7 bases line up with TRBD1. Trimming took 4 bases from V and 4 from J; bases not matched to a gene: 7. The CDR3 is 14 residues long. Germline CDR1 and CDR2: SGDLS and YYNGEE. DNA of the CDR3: TGTGCCAGCAGCTCCTCAGGGGGAGGCACTGAAGCTTTCTTT. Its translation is CASSSSGGGTEAFF.

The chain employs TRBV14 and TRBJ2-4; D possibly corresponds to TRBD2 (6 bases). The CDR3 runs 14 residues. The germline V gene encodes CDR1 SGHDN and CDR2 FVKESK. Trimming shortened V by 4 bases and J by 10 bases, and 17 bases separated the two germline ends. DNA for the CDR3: TGTGCCAGCAGCCCTCTATCAGACGGGAGTATTCAGTACTTC. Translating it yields CASSPLSDGSIQYF. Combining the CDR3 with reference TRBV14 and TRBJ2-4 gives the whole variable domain EAGVTQFPSHSVIEKGQTVTLRCDPISGHDNLYWYRRVMGKEIKFLLHFVKESKQDESGMPNNRFLAERTGGTYSTLKVQPAELEDSGVYFCASSPLSDGSIQYFGAGTRLSVL.

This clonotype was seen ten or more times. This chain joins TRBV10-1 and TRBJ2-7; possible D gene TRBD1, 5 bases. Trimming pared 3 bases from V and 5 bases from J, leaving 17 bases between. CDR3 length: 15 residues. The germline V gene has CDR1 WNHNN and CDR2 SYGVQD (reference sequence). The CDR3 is CASSEGGQGRDEQYF. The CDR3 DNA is TGCGCCAGCAGTGAAGGCGGTCAGGGAAGGGACGAGCAGTACTTC.